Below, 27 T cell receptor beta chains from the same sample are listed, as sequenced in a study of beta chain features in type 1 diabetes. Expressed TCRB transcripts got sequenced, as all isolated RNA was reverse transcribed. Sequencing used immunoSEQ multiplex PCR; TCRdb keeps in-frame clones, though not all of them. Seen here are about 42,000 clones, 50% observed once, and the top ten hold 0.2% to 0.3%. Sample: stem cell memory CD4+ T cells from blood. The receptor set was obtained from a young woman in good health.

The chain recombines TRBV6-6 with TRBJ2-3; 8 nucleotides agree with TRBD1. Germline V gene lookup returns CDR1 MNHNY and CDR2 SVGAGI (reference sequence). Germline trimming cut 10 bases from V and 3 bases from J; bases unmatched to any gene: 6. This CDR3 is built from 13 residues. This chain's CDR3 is CATNRGVTDTQYF. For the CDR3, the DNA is TGTGCCACCAACAGGGGGGTAACAGATACGCAGTATTTT.

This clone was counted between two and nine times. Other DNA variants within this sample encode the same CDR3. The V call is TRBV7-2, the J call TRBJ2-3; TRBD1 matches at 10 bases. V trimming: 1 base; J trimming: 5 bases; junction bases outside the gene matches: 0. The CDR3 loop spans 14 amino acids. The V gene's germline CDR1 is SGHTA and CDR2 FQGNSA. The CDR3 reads CASSLGTGGDTQYF. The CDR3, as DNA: TGTGCCAGCAGCTTAGGGACAGGGGGAGATACGCAGTATTTT.

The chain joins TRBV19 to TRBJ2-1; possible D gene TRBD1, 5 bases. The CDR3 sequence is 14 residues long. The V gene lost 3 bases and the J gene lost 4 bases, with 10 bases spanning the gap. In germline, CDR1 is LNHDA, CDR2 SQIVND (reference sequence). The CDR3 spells CASSILGPYNEQFF. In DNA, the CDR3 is TGTGCCAGTAGTATTTTGGGGCCTTACAATGAGCAGTTCTTC.

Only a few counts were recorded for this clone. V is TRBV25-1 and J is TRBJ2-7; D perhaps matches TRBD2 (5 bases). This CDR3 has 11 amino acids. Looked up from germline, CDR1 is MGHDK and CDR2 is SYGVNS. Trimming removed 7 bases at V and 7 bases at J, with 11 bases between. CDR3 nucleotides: TGTGCCAGCAATCGGGGTACGGAGCAGTACTTC. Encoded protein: CASNRGTEQYF.

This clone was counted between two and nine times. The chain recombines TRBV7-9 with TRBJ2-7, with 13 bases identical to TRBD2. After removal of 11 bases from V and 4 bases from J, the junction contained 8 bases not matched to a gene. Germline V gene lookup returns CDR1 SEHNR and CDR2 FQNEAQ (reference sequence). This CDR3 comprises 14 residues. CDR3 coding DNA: TGTGCCGTCCGGCCGGGACTAGCGGGGTACGAGCAGTACTTC. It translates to CAVRPGLAGYEQYF.

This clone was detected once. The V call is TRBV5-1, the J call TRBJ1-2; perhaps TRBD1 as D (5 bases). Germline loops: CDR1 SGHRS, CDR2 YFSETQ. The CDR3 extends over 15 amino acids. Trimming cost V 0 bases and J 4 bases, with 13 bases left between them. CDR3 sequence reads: CASSLERGRLYGYTF. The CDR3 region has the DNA TGCGCCAGCAGCTTGGAAAGGGGTCGCCTCTATGGCTACACCTTC. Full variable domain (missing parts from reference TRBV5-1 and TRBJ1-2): KAGVTQTPRYLIKTRGQQVTLSCSPISGHRSVSWYQQTPGQGLQFLFEYFSETQRNKGNFPGRFSGRQFSNSRSEMNVSTLELGDSALYLCASSLERGRLYGYTFGSGTRLTVV.

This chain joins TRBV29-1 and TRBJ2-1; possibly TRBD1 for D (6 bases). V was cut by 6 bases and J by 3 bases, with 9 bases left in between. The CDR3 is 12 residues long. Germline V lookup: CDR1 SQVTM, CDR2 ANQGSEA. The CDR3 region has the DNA TGCAGCGTGTACAGGGTCTACAATGAGCAGTTCTTC. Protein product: CSVYRVYNEQFF.

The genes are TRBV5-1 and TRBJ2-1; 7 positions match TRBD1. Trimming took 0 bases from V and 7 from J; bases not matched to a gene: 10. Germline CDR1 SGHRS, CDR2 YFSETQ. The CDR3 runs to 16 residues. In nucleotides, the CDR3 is TGCGCCAGCAGCTTGGACAACCGGGACAGTTCAAATGAGCAGTTCTTC. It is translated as CASSLDNRDSSNEQFF.

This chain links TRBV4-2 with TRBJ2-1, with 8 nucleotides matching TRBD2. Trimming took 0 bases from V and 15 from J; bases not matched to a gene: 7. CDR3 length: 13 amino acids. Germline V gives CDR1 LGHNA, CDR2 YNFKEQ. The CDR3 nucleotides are TGTGCCAGCAGCCAAGAGACACTAGCGGCCGTGTTCTTC. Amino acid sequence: CASSQETLAAVFF.

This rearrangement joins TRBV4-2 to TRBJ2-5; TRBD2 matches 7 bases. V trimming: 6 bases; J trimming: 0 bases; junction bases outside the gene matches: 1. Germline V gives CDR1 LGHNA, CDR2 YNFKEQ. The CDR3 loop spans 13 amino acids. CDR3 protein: CASSLADQETQYF. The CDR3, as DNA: TGTGCCAGCAGTCTAGCGGACCAAGAGACCCAGTACTTC.

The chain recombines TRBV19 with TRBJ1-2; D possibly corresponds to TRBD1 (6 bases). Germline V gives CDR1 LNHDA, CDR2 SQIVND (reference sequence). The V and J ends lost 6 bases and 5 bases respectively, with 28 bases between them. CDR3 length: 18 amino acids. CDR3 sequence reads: CASRIDEIGVRGLYGYTF. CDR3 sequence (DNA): TGTGCCAGTAGGATTGACGAAATAGGGGTCAGGGGATTGTATGGCTACACCTTC.

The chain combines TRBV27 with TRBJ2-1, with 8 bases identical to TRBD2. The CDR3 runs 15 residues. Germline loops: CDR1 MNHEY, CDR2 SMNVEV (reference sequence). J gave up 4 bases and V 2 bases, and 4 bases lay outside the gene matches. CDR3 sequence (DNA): TGTGCCAGCAGTTTAACAGCTAGCGGGTACAATGAGCAGTTCTTC. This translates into CASSLTASGYNEQFF.

CDR3 sequence reads: CASRPGGGWTDTQYF. DNA for the CDR3: TGTGCCAGCAGGCCGGGGGGGGGCTGGACAGATACGCAGTATTTT. The chain carries TRBV7-8 and TRBJ2-3, with 8 bases identical to TRBD2. V gave up 6 bases and J gave up 3 bases; unmatched junction bases: 8. From germline, CDR1 is SGHVS and CDR2 FQNEAQ. This CDR3 has 15 residues.

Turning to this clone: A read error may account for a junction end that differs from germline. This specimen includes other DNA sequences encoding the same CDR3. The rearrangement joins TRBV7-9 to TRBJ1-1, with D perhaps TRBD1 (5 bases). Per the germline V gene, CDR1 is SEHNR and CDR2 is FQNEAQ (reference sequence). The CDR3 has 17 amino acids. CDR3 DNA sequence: TGTGCCAGCAGCCTCCCCCGGGGGGTGCCTCCTTTCTCTGAAGCTTTCTTC. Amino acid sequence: CASSLPRGVPPFSEAFF.

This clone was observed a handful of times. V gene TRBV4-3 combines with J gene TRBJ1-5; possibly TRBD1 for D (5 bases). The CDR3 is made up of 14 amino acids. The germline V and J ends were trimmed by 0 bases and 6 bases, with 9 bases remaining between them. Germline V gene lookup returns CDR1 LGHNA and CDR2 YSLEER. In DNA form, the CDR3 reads TGCGCCAGCAGCCAAGACAGGGCTGGTCAGCCCCAGCATTTT. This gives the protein CASSQDRAGQPQHF.

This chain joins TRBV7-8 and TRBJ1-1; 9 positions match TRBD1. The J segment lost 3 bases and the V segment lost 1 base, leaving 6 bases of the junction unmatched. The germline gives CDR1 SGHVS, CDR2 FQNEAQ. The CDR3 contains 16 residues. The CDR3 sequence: CASSLVGTGRDTEAFF. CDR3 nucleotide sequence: TGTGCCAGCAGCTTAGTCGGGACAGGGCGCGACACTGAAGCTTTCTTT.

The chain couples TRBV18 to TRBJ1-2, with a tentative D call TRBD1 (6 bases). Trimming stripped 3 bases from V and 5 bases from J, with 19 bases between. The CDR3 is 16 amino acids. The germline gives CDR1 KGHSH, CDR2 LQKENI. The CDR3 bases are TGTGCCAGCTCACCCTCGGACAGTCCCGTAGGGTATGGCTACACCTTC. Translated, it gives CASSPSDSPVGYGYTF.

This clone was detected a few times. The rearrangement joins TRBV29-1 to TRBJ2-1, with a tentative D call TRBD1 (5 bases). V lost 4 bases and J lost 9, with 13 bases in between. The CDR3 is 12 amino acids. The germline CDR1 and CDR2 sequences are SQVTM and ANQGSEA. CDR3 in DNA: TGCAGCGTTGCGAAGGGGATCGGTGAGCAGTTCTTC. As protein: CSVAKGIGEQFF.

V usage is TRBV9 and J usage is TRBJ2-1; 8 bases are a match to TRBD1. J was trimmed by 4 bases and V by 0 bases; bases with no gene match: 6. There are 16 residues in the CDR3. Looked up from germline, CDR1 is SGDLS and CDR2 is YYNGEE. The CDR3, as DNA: TGTGCCAGCAGCGTAGCAGCCCAGGGGGCTTACAATGAGCAGTTCTTC. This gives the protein CASSVAAQGAYNEQFF.

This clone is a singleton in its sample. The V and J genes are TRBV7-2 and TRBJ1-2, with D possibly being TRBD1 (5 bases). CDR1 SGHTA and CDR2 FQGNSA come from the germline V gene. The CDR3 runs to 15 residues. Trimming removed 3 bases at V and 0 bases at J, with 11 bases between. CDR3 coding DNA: TGTGCCAGCAGCTTCCTGGGGACTTCTAACTATGGCTACACCTTC. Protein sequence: CASSFLGTSNYGYTF. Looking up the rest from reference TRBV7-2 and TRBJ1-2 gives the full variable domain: GAGVSQSPSNKVTEKGKDVELRCDPISGHTALYWYRQSLGQGLEFLIYFQGNSAPDKSGLPSDRFSAERTGGSVSTLTIQRTQQEDSAVYLCASSFLGTSNYGYTFGSGTRLTVV.

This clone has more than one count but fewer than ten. For the CDR3, the DNA is TGTGCCTGGAGCAAGGGACAGGGCAATCAGCCCCAGCATTTT. This sequence encodes CAWSKGQGNQPQHF. This chain links TRBV30 with TRBJ1-5, with 8 bases aligning to TRBD1. The CDR3 consists of 14 residues. The trim removed 3 bases at V and 2 bases at J, leaving 3 bases unmatched. From germline, CDR1 is GTSNPN and CDR2 SVGIG (reference sequence).

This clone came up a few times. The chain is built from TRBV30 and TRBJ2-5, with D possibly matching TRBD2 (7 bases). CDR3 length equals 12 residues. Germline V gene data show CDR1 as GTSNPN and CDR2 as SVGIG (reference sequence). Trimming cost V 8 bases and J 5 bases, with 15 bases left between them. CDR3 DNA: TGTGCCGCCTCGGGGGGCTGGGAGACCCAGTACTTC. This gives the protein CAASGGWETQYF.

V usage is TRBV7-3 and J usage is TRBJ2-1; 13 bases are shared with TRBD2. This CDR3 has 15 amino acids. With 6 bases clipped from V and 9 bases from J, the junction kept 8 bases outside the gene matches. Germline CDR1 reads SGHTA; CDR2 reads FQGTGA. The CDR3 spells CASSSLAGGMSEQFF. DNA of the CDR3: TGTGCCAGCAGTTCACTAGCGGGAGGGATGAGTGAGCAGTTCTTC.

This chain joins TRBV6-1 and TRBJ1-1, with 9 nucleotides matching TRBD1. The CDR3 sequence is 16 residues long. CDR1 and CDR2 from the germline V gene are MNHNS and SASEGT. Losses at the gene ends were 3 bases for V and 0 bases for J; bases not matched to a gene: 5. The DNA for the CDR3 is TGTGCCAGCAGTGATCAGGGACAGGGCGTGAACACTGAAGCTTTCTTT. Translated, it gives CASSDQGQGVNTEAFF.

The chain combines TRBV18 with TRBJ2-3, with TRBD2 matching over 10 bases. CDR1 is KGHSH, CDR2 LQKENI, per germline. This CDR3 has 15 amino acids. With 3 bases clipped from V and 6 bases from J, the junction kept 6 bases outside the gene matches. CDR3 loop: CASSPASGSWDTQYF. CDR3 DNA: TGTGCCAGCTCACCGGCTAGCGGGAGTTGGGATACGCAGTATTTT.

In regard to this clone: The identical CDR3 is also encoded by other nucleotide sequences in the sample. In DNA, the CDR3 is TGTGCCAGCAGTTTACCCGGGAACACTGAAGCTTTCTTT. Its translation is CASSLPGNTEAFF. The V and J genes are TRBV28 and TRBJ1-1; the D is unclear. V gave up 2 bases and J gave up 1 base, with 5 bases separating them. Germline assignment: CDR1 MDHEN and CDR2 SYDVKM. The CDR3 runs 13 residues.

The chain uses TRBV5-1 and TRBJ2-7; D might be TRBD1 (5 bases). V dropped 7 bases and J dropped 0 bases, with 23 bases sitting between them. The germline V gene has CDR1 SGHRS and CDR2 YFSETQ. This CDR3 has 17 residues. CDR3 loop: CASVLGEFSSSSYEQYF. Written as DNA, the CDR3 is TGCGCCAGCGTCTTAGGGGAATTCAGCTCAAGCTCCTACGAGCAGTACTTC.